The 29 T cell receptor beta chains listed next were all sequenced from one sample in a study of TIL therapy for anti-PD-1-resistant metastatic lung cancer. Sequencing used immunoSEQ v3. Measured with immunoSEQ multiplex PCR; TCRdb has only the in-frame clones, and not every one. The data contain roughly 54,000 clones, around 87% of them singletons. Described time point: pre-treatment sample, taken before nivolumab and TIL therapy. Material: blood, obtained at baseline. Receptors originate from a person aged 30 to 80 with non-small cell lung cancer.

The rearrangement uses TRBV2 and TRBJ1-5; possibly TRBD1 for D (6 bases). Germline V lookup: CDR1 SNHLY, CDR2 FYNNEI. V lost 7 bases and J 0 bases, leaving 10 bases between the germline ends. CDR3 length equals 14 residues. The CDR3 protein is CASTGGYSNQPQHF. The CDR3, as DNA: TGTGCCAGCACGGGGGGCTATAGCAATCAGCCCCAGCATTTT.

The chain combines TRBV9 with TRBJ1-1, with 8 positions matching TRBD1. The V segment lost 3 bases and the J segment 13 bases; nucleotides outside the gene matches: 11. CDR1 SGDLS and CDR2 YYNGEE come from the germline V gene. This CDR3 comprises 13 residues. The CDR3, as DNA: TGTGCCAGCAGCGCCCAATCGACAGGGGTCGGTTTCTTT. This translates into CASSAQSTGVGFF.

The chain recombines TRBV7-2 with TRBJ2-1; D is tentatively TRBD1 or TRBD2 (5 bases each). Germline V gives CDR1 SGHTA, CDR2 FQGNSA. This CDR3 comprises 15 residues. V was cut by 6 bases and J by 4 bases, with 16 bases left in between. The CDR3 coding sequence is TGTGCCAGCAGACTAAGCCGGGGCTCTTACAATGAGCAGTTCTTC. Its translation is CASRLSRGSYNEQFF. Based on the CDR3 plus reference TRBV7-2 and TRBJ2-1, the full variable domain is GAGVSQSPSNKVTEKGKDVELRCDPISGHTALYWYRQSLGQGLEFLIYFQGNSAPDKSGLPSDRFSAERTGGSVSTLTIQRTQQEDSAVYLCASRLSRGSYNEQFFGPGTRLTVL.

The gene calls are TRBV27 and TRBJ2-7; no firm D call. The V end was cut by 4 bases, the J end by 6 bases, with 22 bases between. The CDR3 is 16 residues long. Per germline, CDR1 MNHEY and CDR2 SMNVEV (reference sequence). The CDR3 is CASSSMAAQAPSEQYF. In DNA, the CDR3 is TGTGCCAGCAGTTCTATGGCCGCCCAGGCCCCAAGCGAGCAGTACTTC.

The J gene is TRBJ2-1, the V gene TRBV28, with TRBD2 identical over 8 bases. This CDR3 region has 13 residues. Trimming removed 2 bases from V and 15 bases from J; junction bases left unmatched: 9. Germline V gene data show CDR1 as MDHEN and CDR2 as SYDVKM. The CDR3 sequence is CASSLIASSGLFF. CDR3 DNA sequence: TGTGCCAGCAGTTTAATTGCGTCTAGCGGGCTGTTCTTC.

This sequence joins TRBV27 and TRBJ2-7; D unclear. The germline gives CDR1 MNHEY, CDR2 SMNVEV (reference sequence). V lost 4 bases and J 0 bases, leaving 4 bases between the germline ends. CDR3 length: 12 amino acids. CDR3 nucleotides: TGTGCCAGCAGTTCACTCTCCTACGAGCAGTACTTC. Its translation: CASSSLSYEQYF.

This clone appeared a single time. The chain uses TRBV9 and TRBJ2-3; unclear D gene. Trimming shortened V by 0 bases and J by 2 bases, and 10 bases separated the two germline ends. CDR1 SGDLS and CDR2 YYNGEE come from the germline V gene. This CDR3 has 15 amino acids. The CDR3: CASSVGNSFTDTQYF. In nucleotides, the CDR3 is TGTGCCAGCAGCGTAGGGAACAGCTTCACAGATACGCAGTATTTT.

The chain combines TRBV2 with TRBJ1-2; 11 bases are shared with TRBD1. Germline CDR1 is SNHLY and CDR2 is FYNNEI. The CDR3 contains 15 residues. Trimming took 4 bases from V and 8 from J; bases not matched to a gene: 9. For the CDR3, the DNA is TGTGCCAGCAGTGTACTGGGACAGGGGGTAGAGGGCTACACCTTC. Protein sequence: CASSVLGQGVEGYTF.

The chain combines TRBV5-1 with TRBJ2-1; the match to TRBD1 covers 8 bases. Per germline, CDR1 SGHRS and CDR2 YFSETQ. The CDR3 loop spans 16 amino acids. With 1 base clipped from V and 7 bases from J, the junction kept 10 bases outside the gene matches. The CDR3 sequence is CASSLTTGGVRNEQFF. The CDR3 DNA is TGCGCCAGCAGCTTGACAACAGGGGGAGTTCGTAATGAGCAGTTCTTC.

This rearrangement joins TRBV4-1 to TRBJ2-3, with D possibly matching TRBD2 (7 bases). Trimming shortened V by 4 bases and J by 2 bases, and 19 bases separated the two germline ends. The V gene's germline CDR1 is MGHRA and CDR2 YSYEKL. This CDR3 is built from 17 residues. The CDR3 DNA sequence: TGCGCCAGCAGCCCTTTAAGGGGGGGTTCGGTCACAGATACGCAGTATTTT. Its translation is CASSPLRGGSVTDTQYF.

The chain's CDR3 is CASSSQGATGELFF. Here the CDR3 DNA reads TGTGCCAGCAGCTCTCAGGGGGCGACCGGGGAGCTGTTTTTT. The V gene is TRBV5-6, the J gene TRBJ2-2; 8 nucleotides line up with TRBD1. Losses at the gene ends were 3 bases for V and 5 bases for J; bases not matched to a gene: 3. Per germline, CDR1 SGHDT and CDR2 YYEEEE. The CDR3 length is 14 residues.

This rearrangement joins TRBV5-6 to TRBJ2-3, with D possibly called TRBD1 or TRBD2 (6 bases each). V lost 0 bases and J lost 5, with 19 bases in between. CDR1 and CDR2 from the germline V gene are SGHDT and YYEEEE. CDR3 length: 17 amino acids. The CDR3 loop is CASSLDKGGLVKDTQYF. The CDR3 DNA sequence: TGTGCCAGCAGCTTGGATAAGGGGGGCCTAGTTAAAGATACGCAGTATTTT.

The genes are TRBV2 and TRBJ2-5; TRBD2 matches 10 bases. The CDR3 has 13 amino acids. Germline values: CDR1 SNHLY, CDR2 FYNNEI. V lost 7 bases and J lost 5; bases outside the gene matches: 4. CDR3 region: CASTTSGMETQYF. Here the CDR3 DNA reads TGTGCCAGCACCACTAGCGGGATGGAGACCCAGTACTTC.

A few counts support this clone. The chain joins TRBV19 to TRBJ2-7; 7 bases line up with TRBD1. Germline CDR1 and CDR2: LNHDA and SQIVND (reference sequence). Losses at the gene ends were 4 bases for V and 3 bases for J; bases not matched to a gene: 9. The CDR3 is 15 residues long. The DNA of the CDR3 is TGTGCCAGTAGTAAATATAGTACAGGGGACTACGAGCAGTACTTC. As protein: CASSKYSTGDYEQYF.

CDR3 DNA sequence: TGCGCCAGCAGCCCGGAGACAGGGCCCTATGGCTACACCTTC. Translating gives CASSPETGPYGYTF. This chain uses TRBV5-1 with TRBJ1-2; 7 bases are a match to TRBD1. V lost 4 bases and J lost 4; bases outside the gene matches: 7. Germline values: CDR1 SGHRS, CDR2 YFSETQ. This CDR3 region has 14 residues. Full variable domain (outside the CDR3, taken from reference TRBV5-1 and TRBJ1-2): KAGVTQTPRYLIKTRGQQVTLSCSPISGHRSVSWYQQTPGQGLQFLFEYFSETQRNKGNFPGRFSGRQFSNSRSEMNVSTLELGDSALYLCASSPETGPYGYTFGSGTRLTVV.

The chain carries TRBV7-8 and TRBJ2-2; 7 bases fit TRBD2. Germline-derived CDR1 and CDR2 are SGHVS and FQNEAQ. There are 18 residues in the CDR3. The V segment lost 2 bases and the J segment 0 bases; nucleotides outside the gene matches: 9. The CDR3 region is CASSLIAGGIANTGELFF. CDR3 coding DNA: TGTGCCAGCAGCTTAATAGCGGGCGGGATAGCGAACACCGGGGAGCTGTTTTTT.

The table lists this clone with a count of one. V is TRBV7-6 and J is TRBJ2-3, with no clear D. The germline V gene has CDR1 SGHVS and CDR2 FNYEAQ. The CDR3 has 14 residues. V shed 5 bases and J shed 1 base, with 10 bases lying between them. The CDR3 bases are TGTGCCAGCAGCCTCAGACTGGGCACAGATACGCAGTATTTT. Translation: CASSLRLGTDTQYF.

V and J are TRBV21-1 and TRBJ2-3; whether TRBD2, the table's D call, matches the DNA was not checked. TRBV21-1 is a documented pseudogene. This CDR3 spans 13 amino acids. The CDR3 DNA reads as TGTGCCAGCAGCGCGGACTCTACAGATACGCAGTATTTT. Protein product: CASSADSTDTQYF.

V and J are TRBV7-9 and TRBJ2-3; maybe TRBD2 (6 bases). The CDR3 loop spans 13 amino acids. V was trimmed by 1 base and J by 8 bases, leaving 10 bases between them. Germline CDR1 reads SEHNR; CDR2 reads FQNEAQ (reference sequence). The DNA of the CDR3 is TGTGCCAGCAGCTTAGGCGGTAGCGGTACGCAGTATTTT. Its protein is CASSLGGSGTQYF.

This sequence joins TRBV28 and TRBJ2-5; D remains ambiguous. CDR3 length: 15 residues. Germline assignment: CDR1 MDHEN and CDR2 SYDVKM. The germline V and J ends were trimmed by 6 bases and 0 bases, with 14 bases remaining between them. The CDR3 DNA reads as TGTGCCAGCAGCCTAACTCCGGGCTACCAAGAGACCCAGTACTTC. Its translation is CASSLTPGYQETQYF. Looking up the rest from reference TRBV28 and TRBJ2-5 gives the full variable domain: DVKVTQSSRYLVKRTGEKVFLECVQDMDHENMFWYRQDPGLGLRLIYFSYDVKMKEKGDIPEGYSVSREKKERFSLILESASTNQTSMYLCASSLTPGYQETQYFGPGTRLLVL.

The chain has TRBV5-4 and TRBJ1-4; D might be TRBD1 (5 bases). Germline V lookup: CDR1 SGHNT, CDR2 YYREEE (reference sequence). This CDR3 has 13 amino acids. Trimming pared 4 bases from V and 6 bases from J, leaving 10 bases between. The CDR3, as DNA: TGTGCCAGCAGCACCCGGGGGGATGAAAAACTGTTTTTT. Its translation: CASSTRGDEKLFF.

The V call is TRBV11-2, the J call TRBJ2-1, with TRBD2 identical over 7 bases. The CDR3 covers 17 residues. Germline V gene sequence: CDR1 SGHAT, CDR2 FQNNGV. V lost 0 bases and J lost 6; bases outside the gene matches: 11. Written as DNA, the CDR3 is TGTGCCAGCAGCTTAGATTATGGCGGGAGCGGCTCCAATGAGCAGTTCTTC. Its translation is CASSLDYGGSGSNEQFF.

V usage is TRBV19 and J usage is TRBJ2-3, with 7 positions matching TRBD1. J lost 3 bases, V lost 9 bases, and 15 bases had no gene match. This CDR3 comprises 16 residues. Germline loops: CDR1 LNHDA, CDR2 SQIVND (reference sequence). This CDR3 is CASSLRGRQGTDTQYF. The CDR3 DNA is TGTGCCAGCTCCCTCAGGGGGAGACAGGGAACAGATACGCAGTATTTT.

This clone has just one count. The chain combines TRBV18 with TRBJ1-1, with D hard to call. From germline, CDR1 is KGHSH and CDR2 LQKENI. Between the trimmed V and J ends, which lost 1 base and 1 base, there was a span of 7 bases. The CDR3 has 14 residues. The CDR3 reads CASSPLKANTEAFF. Written as DNA, the CDR3 is TGTGCCAGCTCACCACTCAAGGCGAACACTGAAGCTTTCTTT.

The chain recombines TRBV7-2 with TRBJ2-7; the match to TRBD2 covers 8 bases. The CDR3 has 17 residues. Germline V gene lookup returns CDR1 SGHTA and CDR2 FQGNSA. Trimming removed 2 bases from V and 5 bases from J; junction bases left unmatched: 14. CDR3 in amino acids: CASSLTRLAGGLDEQYF. In DNA, the CDR3 is TGTGCCAGCAGCTTAACGAGGCTAGCGGGCGGCCTCGACGAGCAGTACTTC.

The chain couples TRBV7-9 to TRBJ2-7; 7 nucleotides match TRBD1. The CDR3 sequence is 15 residues long. J gave up 1 base and V 1 base, and 4 bases lay outside the gene matches. The V gene's germline CDR1 is SEHNR and CDR2 FQNEAQ (reference sequence). This CDR3 is CASSLGTGVSYEQYF. CDR3 in DNA: TGTGCCAGCAGCTTAGGCACAGGGGTATCCTACGAGCAGTACTTC.

The V and J genes are TRBV30 and TRBJ1-2, with TRBD1 as a possible D gene (5 bases). With 3 bases removed from V and 8 bases from J, the gap between germline ends came to 16 bases. Germline CDR1 reads GTSNPN; CDR2 reads SVGIG (reference sequence). CDR3 length equals 13 residues. The CDR3 protein is CAWRSPGSGGYTF. DNA of the CDR3: TGTGCCTGGAGATCCCCAGGGTCCGGGGGCTACACCTTC.

This clone was recorded a few times. The chain is built from TRBV7-9 and TRBJ2-7; D is ambiguous. The CDR3 is 12 residues long. The V gene lost 5 bases and the J gene lost 3 bases, with 8 bases spanning the gap. CDR1 is SEHNR and CDR2 is FQNEAQ in the germline V gene (reference sequence). The CDR3 is CASSMGRYEQYF. The CDR3 region has the DNA TGTGCCAGCAGCATGGGCCGCTACGAGCAGTACTTC.

The chain has TRBV7-6 and TRBJ2-1; D unclear. This CDR3 is built from 15 residues. The V end was cut by 1 base, the J end by 15 bases, with 22 bases between. Germline assignment: CDR1 SGHVS and CDR2 FNYEAQ. In DNA, the CDR3 is TGTGCCAGCAGCTTAGAATTGGGCCTAGAGCCCTGGGGGTTCTTC. Its protein product is CASSLELGLEPWGFF.